These T cell receptor beta chains were read from a single sample in a study of CD8 T cells in ankylosing spondylitis. TCRdb processed the 5' RACE reads anew with MiXCR; each CDR3 protein has one entry. Found here are approximately 350,000 distinct CDR3 sequences, roughly 22% of them singletons; the top ten hold roughly 14%. Sequenced input: blood, either unsorted or a sorted T cell fraction (not recorded which). The receptor set was obtained from a male donor with ankylosing spondylitis or in good health (not recorded which). Each CDR3 is given with its conserved first and last residue.

v_gene: TRBV30
CDR3aa: CAWDLAGALQETQYF

v_gene: TRBV6-5
CDR3aa: CASSYPAGGAPDTQYF

v_gene: TRBV20-1
CDR3aa: CRDHRVFNEQYF

v_gene: TRBV4-1
CDR3aa: CASSQEVNTGELFF

v_gene: TRBV12-3/TRBV12-4
CDR3aa: CASSPTTYEQYF

v_gene: TRBV20-1
CDR3aa: CSARIKGLGLEQYF

v_gene: TRBV7-9
CDR3aa: CASSTPGQETYEQYF

v_gene: TRBV10-3
CDR3aa: CAISDRETGELFF

v_gene: TRBV5-5
CDR3aa: CASSLEWGSYNEQFF

v_gene: TRBV12-3/TRBV12-4
CDR3aa: CASSFEPATAEQFF

v_gene: TRBV10-3
CDR3aa: CAISDRGNQPQHF

v_gene: TRBV29-1
CDR3aa: CSVRPPGGKNIQYF

v_gene: TRBV11-2
CDR3aa: CASSRPVEGFHEQYF

v_gene: TRBV15
CDR3aa: CATSRSRGQSVYQYF

v_gene: TRBV7-6
CDR3aa: CASSLIIDNEQFF

v_gene: TRBV20-1
CDR3aa: CSAPSPHRDLEKLFF

v_gene: TRBV7-9
CDR3aa: CASSLTGLAATDTQYF

v_gene: TRBV7-6
CDR3aa: CASSFLGSGGFRETQYF

v_gene: TRBV5-1
CDR3aa: CASSPDSGGVLNEQFF

v_gene: TRBV6-1
CDR3aa: CASSQSMEGATDTQYF

v_gene: TRBV7-9
CDR3aa: CASSHRLAGVFGWFF

v_gene: TRBV4-1
CDR3aa: CASSHPGGGQGYNEQYF

v_gene: TRBV20-1
CDR3aa: CSARDPRAGETQYF

v_gene: TRBV11-1
CDR3aa: CASSLGPSLRGEGYEQYF

v_gene: TRBV9
CDR3aa: CASSETRATDTQYF

v_gene: TRBV6-2/TRBV6-3
CDR3aa: CASSYLFGTDLDSGANVLTF

v_gene: TRBV12-3/TRBV12-4
CDR3aa: CASSFQYSYEQYF

v_gene: TRBV27
CDR3aa: CASTPRDRVNEQFF

v_gene: TRBV29-1
CDR3aa: CSPRGIAGGQLSYNEQFF

v_gene: TRBV4-1
CDR3aa: CASSPGRANEQYF

v_gene: TRBV4-1
CDR3aa: CASSQVGRDYEQYF

v_gene: TRBV12-3/TRBV12-4
CDR3aa: CASSWGGEQFF

v_gene: TRBV14
CDR3aa: CASSQLTGGVETQYF

v_gene: TRBV5-1
CDR3aa: CASSFEGAGSEQFF

v_gene: TRBV28
CDR3aa: CASITGSSEQYF

v_gene: TRBV11-2
CDR3aa: CASSLWGRGDTYEQYF

v_gene: TRBV20-1
CDR3aa: CSASTGLADPKGADTQYF